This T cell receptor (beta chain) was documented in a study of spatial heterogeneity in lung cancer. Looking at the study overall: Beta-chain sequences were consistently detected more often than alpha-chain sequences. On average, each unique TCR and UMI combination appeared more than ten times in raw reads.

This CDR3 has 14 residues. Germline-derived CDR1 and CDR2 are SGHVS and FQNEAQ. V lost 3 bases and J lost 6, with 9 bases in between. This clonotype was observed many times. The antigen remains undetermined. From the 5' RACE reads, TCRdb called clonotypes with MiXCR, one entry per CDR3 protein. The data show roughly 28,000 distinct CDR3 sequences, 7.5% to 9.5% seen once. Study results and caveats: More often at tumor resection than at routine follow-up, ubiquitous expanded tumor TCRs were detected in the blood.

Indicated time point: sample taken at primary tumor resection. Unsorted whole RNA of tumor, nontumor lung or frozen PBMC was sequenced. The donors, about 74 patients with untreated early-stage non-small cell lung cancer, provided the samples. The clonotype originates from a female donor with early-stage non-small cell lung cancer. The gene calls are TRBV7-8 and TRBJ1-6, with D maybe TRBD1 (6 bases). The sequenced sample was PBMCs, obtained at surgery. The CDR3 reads CASSLSRGNSPLHF. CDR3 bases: TGTGCCAGCAGCTTGAGCAGGGGTAATTCACCCCTCCACTTT. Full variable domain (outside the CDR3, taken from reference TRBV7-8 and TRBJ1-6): GAGVSQSPRYKVAKRGQDVALRCDPISGHVSLFWYQQALGQGPEFLTYFQNEAQLDKSGLPSDRFFAERPEGSVSTLKIQRTQQEDSAVYLCASSLSRGNSPLHFGNGTRLTVT.